This passage covers 26 T cell receptor beta chains from one sample sequenced in a study of shared clonotypes between healthy human individuals. Clones were read by immunoSEQ multiplex PCR, and TCRdb kept only the in-frame ones, dropping some. The profile covers 650,000 to 800,000 clones, with roughly nine tenths appearing a single time and about 24% taken by the ten largest. Selected positively for CCR7 and CD45RO-negative, naive CD8 cells excluded terminally differentiated effector memory CD45RA+ cells. Input material: naive CD8+ T cells sorted from blood. The receptors here all came from a young man in good health.

Points on this clone: Other DNA sequences from this sample encode an identical CDR3 as well. This chain joins TRBV14 and TRBJ1-2; D remains ambiguous. From germline, CDR1 is SGHDN and CDR2 FVKESK. V shed 1 base and J shed 4 bases, with 7 bases lying between them. The CDR3 totals 13 residues. CDR3 protein: CASSQGGIYGYTF. DNA for the CDR3: TGTGCCAGCAGCCAAGGAGGTATCTATGGCTACACCTTC.

This chain links TRBV11-3 with TRBJ2-4; 9 bases align to TRBD1. The germline gives CDR1 SGHNT, CDR2 YENEEA. The CDR3 contains 15 residues. V was pared by 4 bases and J by 2 bases, with 3 bases of the junction left unmatched. The CDR3 DNA sequence: TGTGCCAGCAGCTCTGGGACAGGGACCAAAAACATTCAGTACTTC. It is translated as CASSSGTGTKNIQYF.

V gene TRBV11-3 combines with J gene TRBJ2-1; 9 nucleotides align to TRBD1. The CDR3 loop spans 15 amino acids. The germline CDR1 and CDR2 sequences are SGHNT and YENEEA. The junction had 5 bases not matched to a gene; V was cut back by 0 bases and J by 8 bases. This chain's CDR3 is CASSLDRDRADEQFF. Here the CDR3 DNA reads TGTGCCAGCAGCTTAGATCGGGACAGGGCCGATGAGCAGTTCTTC.

The chain couples TRBV10-1 to TRBJ2-1, with no clear D. CDR1 is WNHNN and CDR2 is SYGVQD in the germline V gene (reference sequence). The CDR3 consists of 12 residues. V dropped 3 bases and J dropped 9 bases, with 9 bases sitting between them. This CDR3 is CASSEGASEQFF. The CDR3 DNA reads as TGCGCCAGCAGTGAAGGAGCTTCTGAGCAGTTCTTC.

This rearrangement joins TRBV2 to TRBJ2-2, with 10 bases matching TRBD2. CDR3 length: 13 amino acids. After removal of 11 bases from V and 10 bases from J, the junction contained 10 bases not matched to a gene. Per the germline V gene, CDR1 is SNHLY and CDR2 is FYNNEI. The DNA of the CDR3 is TGTGCCGGCGGGACTAGCGCCCCTCCGGAGCTGTTTTTT. It yields the protein CAGGTSAPPELFF.

This clone was detected only once. The CDR3 reads CASSLGRLAGDREQFF. The DNA for the CDR3 is TGTGCCAGCAGCTTAGGGAGACTAGCGGGAGATCGGGAGCAGTTCTTC. The rearrangement joins TRBV7-9 to TRBJ2-1, with 12 bases aligning to TRBD2. Germline CDR1 and CDR2: SEHNR and FQNEAQ (reference sequence). Trimming took 1 base from V and 10 from J; bases not matched to a gene: 8. CDR3 length: 16 amino acids.

The chain couples TRBV15 to TRBJ2-7, with a possible D match to TRBD1 (5 bases). The CDR3 runs to 16 residues. Deletions cut 0 bases from V and 5 bases from J, with 17 bases between. Germline-derived CDR1 and CDR2 are LNHNV and YYDKDF (reference sequence). Here the CDR3 reads CATSRDWAGLSDEQYF. CDR3 nucleotides: TGTGCCACCAGCAGAGATTGGGCAGGGTTATCAGACGAGCAGTACTTC.

DNA for the CDR3: TGCGCCAGCAGATCCGAGGGGGCAGATACGCAGTATTTT. The encoded protein is CASRSEGADTQYF. The chain couples TRBV4-1 to TRBJ2-3; a weak D match, TRBD1 (6 bases). Germline V CDR1 and CDR2: MGHRA, YSYEKL. The CDR3 is 13 residues long. V lost 6 bases, J lost 4 bases, and 11 bases lay in between.

The V and J genes are TRBV4-1 and TRBJ2-7, with 7 positions matching TRBD1. V lost 4 bases to trimming and J lost 7 bases; unmatched junction nucleotides: 16. CDR1 and CDR2 from the germline V gene are MGHRA and YSYEKL. This CDR3 is built from 16 residues. CDR3 sequence (DNA): TGCGCCAGCAGCCTCGGTGGGGACAGCTCTCTTGGGGAGCAGTACTTC. Translated: CASSLGGDSSLGEQYF.

The rearrangement uses TRBV23-1 and TRBJ2-1; D is uncertain. TRBV23-1 is labeled an ORF, and its function is uncertain. Trimming left V 6 bases short and J 3 bases short, with 18 bases between. This CDR3 has 16 amino acids. The CDR3 DNA is TGCGCCAGCAGGGACCAAAAGGACCCAAACTACAATGAGCAGTTCTTC. It encodes CASRDQKDPNYNEQFF.

The chain links TRBV28 to TRBJ1-1, with D unclear. Germline lookup yields CDR1 MDHEN and CDR2 SYDVKM. Trimming shortened V by 4 bases and J by 7 bases, and 13 bases separated the two germline ends. CDR3 length: 13 amino acids. CDR3 region: CASSSLGPHEAFF. The CDR3 region has the DNA TGTGCCAGCAGTTCTCTCGGGCCCCATGAAGCTTTCTTT.

This chain joins TRBV5-6 and TRBJ2-1, with a tentative D call TRBD2 (5 bases). The CDR3 length is 16 residues. Trimming left V 0 bases short and J 1 base short, with 11 bases between. Germline-derived CDR1 and CDR2 are SGHDT and YYEEEE. CDR3 residues: CASSLGAGRSYNEQFF. The CDR3 DNA reads TGTGCCAGCAGCTTGGGGGCGGGCCGTTCCTACAATGAGCAGTTCTTC.

V usage is TRBV10-2 and J usage is TRBJ2-5; D is unresolved. Germline assignment: CDR1 WSHSY and CDR2 SAAADI. The germline V and J ends were trimmed by 6 bases and 5 bases, with 7 bases remaining between them. The CDR3 covers 11 residues. CDR3 sequence: CASSLVETQYF. In nucleotides, the CDR3 is TGCGCCAGCAGCTTAGTGGAGACCCAGTACTTC.

This clone was observed a few times. The chain links TRBV5-5 to TRBJ2-2; 8 positions match TRBD2. CDR1 and CDR2 from the germline V gene are SGHKS and YYEKEE (reference sequence). The V gene end was trimmed by 5 bases and the J gene end by 0 bases; junction bases not matched to a gene: 3. The CDR3 contains 15 residues. This CDR3 is CASRGREANTGELFF. CDR3 DNA: TGTGCCAGCAGGGGGCGGGAGGCGAACACCGGGGAGCTGTTTTTT. Based on the CDR3 plus reference TRBV5-5 and TRBJ2-2, the full variable domain is DAGVTQSPTHLIKTRGQQVTLRCSPISGHKSVSWYQQVLGQGPQFIFQYYEKEERGRGNFPDRFSARQFPNYSSELNVNALLLGDSALYLCASRGREANTGELFFGEGSRLTVL.

This chain joins TRBV19 and TRBJ2-1; no clear D gene. Trimming removed 3 bases at V and 3 bases at J, with 9 bases between. This CDR3 is 14 amino acids long. CDR1 and CDR2 (germline): LNHDA, SQIVND (reference sequence). CDR3 DNA sequence: TGTGCCAGTAGTATGGCTGTCGTCTACAATGAGCAGTTCTTC. This codes for CASSMAVVYNEQFF.

The chain combines TRBV27 with TRBJ2-3; D may correspond to TRBD1 or TRBD2 (5 bases each). Germline CDR1 and CDR2: MNHEY and SMNVEV (reference sequence). The V gene lost 8 bases and the J gene lost 2 bases, with 14 bases spanning the gap. The CDR3 is 14 residues long. The CDR3 nucleotides are TGTGCCAGCGCCGGGACCGACCACACAGATACGCAGTATTTT. Residues: CASAGTDHTDTQYF.

In this sample, this clone turned up many times. This chain uses TRBV4-3 with TRBJ1-5; TRBD1 aligns across 9 bases. CDR3 length equals 17 residues. The V segment lost 0 bases and the J segment 6 bases; nucleotides outside the gene matches: 9. Per the germline V gene, CDR1 is LGHNA and CDR2 is YSLEER. CDR3 residues: CASSQDGPGQGGQPQHF. As DNA, the CDR3 is TGCGCCAGCAGCCAAGATGGGCCGGGACAGGGAGGTCAGCCCCAGCATTTT.

The V call is TRBV28, the J call TRBJ2-7; the D gene is possibly TRBD2 (5 bases). The CDR3 contains 12 residues. Deletions cut 6 bases from V and 7 bases from J, with 13 bases between. Germline V lookup: CDR1 MDHEN, CDR2 SYDVKM. The CDR3: CASSPLGEEQYF. DNA of the CDR3: TGTGCCAGCAGCCCCCTTGGGGAGGAGCAGTACTTC.

The chain links TRBV5-1 to TRBJ2-3; D may be TRBD1 (6 bases). CDR3 length: 15 residues. Deletions cut 4 bases from V and 2 bases from J, with 14 bases between. Looked up from germline, CDR1 is SGHRS and CDR2 is YFSETQ. The CDR3 spells CASSRTDYYTDTQYF. The CDR3 region has the DNA TGCGCCAGCAGCAGGACAGACTATTACACAGATACGCAGTATTTT.

Here the CDR3 DNA reads TGTGCCAGCAGCTTGGTTTCTAGCGGGGTCGGACAGTTCTTC. Amino acids: CASSLVSSGVGQFF. The gene calls are TRBV5-4 and TRBJ2-1, with 9 bases lining up with TRBD2. CDR3 size: 14 residues. V lost 0 bases to trimming and J lost 13 bases; unmatched junction nucleotides: 8. Looked up from germline, CDR1 is SGHNT and CDR2 is YYREEE (reference sequence).

J is TRBJ2-5 and V is TRBV6-4; 12 bases line up with TRBD2. Germline-derived CDR1 and CDR2 are MRHNA and SNTAGT. The CDR3 spans 15 residues. Unmatched junction bases numbered 5, after V lost 0 bases and J lost 9 bases. As DNA, the CDR3 is TGTGCCAGCAGTGACTCGACTAGCGGGAGCGGGGCCCAGTACTTC. Residues: CASSDSTSGSGAQYF.

This clone showed up just once. This chain connects TRBV6-1 to TRBJ1-2; D is ambiguous. CDR1 and CDR2 (germline): MNHNS, SASEGT. The V end lost 6 bases, the J end lost 6 bases, and 11 bases lay between the germline ends. CDR3 size: 12 residues. The CDR3 reads CASRLRDDGYTF. CDR3 nucleotides: TGTGCCAGCAGGTTAAGGGATGATGGCTACACCTTC.

This clone was picked up one time. V and J are TRBV7-9 and TRBJ1-2; D not certain. Trimming shortened V by 7 bases and J by 8 bases, and 17 bases separated the two germline ends. Germline V CDR1 and CDR2: SEHNR, FQNEAQ (reference sequence). The CDR3 is 13 residues long. CDR3 loop: CASTLQWAKGYTF. For the CDR3, the DNA is TGTGCCAGCACCCTGCAATGGGCTAAAGGCTACACCTTC.

V usage is TRBV10-3 and J usage is TRBJ2-7; tentative D call: TRBD1 (6 bases). Germline CDR1 is ENHRY and CDR2 is SYGVKD. Trimming pared 6 bases from V and 7 bases from J, leaving 10 bases between. The CDR3 loop spans 11 amino acids. The CDR3 DNA reads as TGTGCCATCAGGGACAGTAATGAGCAGTACTTC. It yields the protein CAIRDSNEQYF.

Concerning this clone: One end of the junction fails to match germline, which may point to a read error. The chain has TRBV28 and TRBJ2-7; D unclear. The germline gives CDR1 MDHEN, CDR2 SYDVKM. The length of the CDR3 is 14 residues. CDR3 loop: CASRLAAGRHELYF. DNA for the CDR3: TGTGCCAGCAGACTTGCGGCAGGACGTCACGAGCTGTACTTC. The full variable domain, rest sourced from reference TRBV28 and TRBJ2-7, is DVKVTQSSRYLVKRTGEKVFLECVQDMDHENMFWYRQDPGLGLRLIYFSYDVKMKEKGDIPEGYSVSREKKERFSLILESASTNQTSMYLCASRLAAGRHELYFGPGTRLTVT.

V and J are TRBV14 and TRBJ1-2; 9 bases map to TRBD1. The CDR3 has 17 residues. Germline V gene lookup returns CDR1 SGHDN and CDR2 FVKESK. J gave up 2 bases and V 2 bases, and 9 bases lay outside the gene matches. CDR3 DNA: TGTGCCAGCAGCCAAAAAACCAGGGACAGGGCCAACTATGGCTACACCTTC. Translating it yields CASSQKTRDRANYGYTF.